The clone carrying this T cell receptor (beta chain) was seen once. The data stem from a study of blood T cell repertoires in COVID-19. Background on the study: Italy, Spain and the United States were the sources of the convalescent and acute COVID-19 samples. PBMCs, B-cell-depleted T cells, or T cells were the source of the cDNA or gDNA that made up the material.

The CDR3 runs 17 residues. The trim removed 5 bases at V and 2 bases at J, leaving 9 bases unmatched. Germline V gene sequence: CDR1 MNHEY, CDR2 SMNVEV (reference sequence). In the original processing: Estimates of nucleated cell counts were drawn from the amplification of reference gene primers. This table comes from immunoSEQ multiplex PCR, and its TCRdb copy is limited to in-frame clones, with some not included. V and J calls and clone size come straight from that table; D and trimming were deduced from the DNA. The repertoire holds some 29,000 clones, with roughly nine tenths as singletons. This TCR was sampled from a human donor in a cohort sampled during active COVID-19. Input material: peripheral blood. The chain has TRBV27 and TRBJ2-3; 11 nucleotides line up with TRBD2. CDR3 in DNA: TGTGCCAGCAGTCCCTTAGCGGGGGGGCGGAACACAGATACGCAGTATTTT. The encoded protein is CASSPLAGGRNTDTQYF.